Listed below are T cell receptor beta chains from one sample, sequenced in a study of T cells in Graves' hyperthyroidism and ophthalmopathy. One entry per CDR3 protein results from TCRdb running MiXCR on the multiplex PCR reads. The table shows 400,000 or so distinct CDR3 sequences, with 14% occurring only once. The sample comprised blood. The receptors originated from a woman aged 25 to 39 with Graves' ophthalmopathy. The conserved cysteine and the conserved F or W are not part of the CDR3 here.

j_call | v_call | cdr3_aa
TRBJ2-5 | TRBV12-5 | ASGFSGETQY
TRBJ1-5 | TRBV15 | ASRQGWGSNQPQH
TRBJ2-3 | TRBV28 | ASSPGVAGGLSTGTQY
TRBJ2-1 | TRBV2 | ASSLGQGYGDEQF
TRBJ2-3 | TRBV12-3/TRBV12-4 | ASTLNRLAGGTSTDTQY
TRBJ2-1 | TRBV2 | ATSPGRDFFYNEQF
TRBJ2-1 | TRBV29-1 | SVWTSGGFSYNEQF
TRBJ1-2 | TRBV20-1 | SAADYT
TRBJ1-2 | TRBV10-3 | AISELWGYGYT
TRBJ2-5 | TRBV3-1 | ASTLGLFGETQY
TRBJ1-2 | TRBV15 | ATSRGGGYGYT
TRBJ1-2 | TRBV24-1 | ATSDPRGVYGYT
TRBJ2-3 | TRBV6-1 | ASSPNVASGSTDTQY
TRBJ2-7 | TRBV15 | ATSRDLGGAGEQY
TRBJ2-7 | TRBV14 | ASYEGTGELYEQY
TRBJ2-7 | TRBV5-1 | ASRLTATYSYEQY
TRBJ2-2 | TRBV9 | ASSAGAGWLNTGELF
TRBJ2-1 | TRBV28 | ASRPTGTAFEQF
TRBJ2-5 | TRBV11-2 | ASSLDRGGLAGKETQY
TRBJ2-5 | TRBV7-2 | ASSLEPSYRQETQY
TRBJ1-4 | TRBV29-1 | SVSPPPATNEKLF
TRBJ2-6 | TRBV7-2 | ASSLDRNVLT
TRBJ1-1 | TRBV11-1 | ASSHKTEAF
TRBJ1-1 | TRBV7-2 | ASSLEWRGGTEAF
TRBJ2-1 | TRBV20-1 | SASGDRDRGGHEQF
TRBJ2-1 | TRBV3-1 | ASSPGLREQF